The clone carrying this T cell receptor beta chain has just a few counts. Its antigen is not identified. Unique molecular identifiers were incorporated when the TCRbeta library was constructed. TCRdb processed the PCR reads anew with MiXCR; each CDR3 protein has one entry. The repertoire holds about 980,000 distinct CDR3 sequences, with around 30% as singletons. The data were taken from a study of T-cell reconstitution after alpha-beta-depleted transplantation in children. Germline V lookup: CDR1 ENHRY, CDR2 SYGVKD. Trimming removed 3 bases at V and 1 base at J, with 6 bases between. The length of the CDR3 is 14 residues. Whole-study findings and limits: Recipient T cells and thymic progenitors that survived were the source of the high TCRbeta diversity seen at day 60 in some patients. Roughly two months post-transplant, alpha-beta T cells reportedly originated from several hundred graft clones that had expanded. T cells produced anew were the main source of T-cell counts and diversity one year after transplant.

The rearrangement links TRBV10-3 to TRBJ2-2; D is uncertain. The source material was PBMCs, mostly from graft donor cells, sampled 360 days after TCRalphabeta/CD19-depleted stem cell transplant. The source of this sequence is a boy in the first two years of life who had a stem cell transplant for SCID, so the T cells may come from the graft donor. The CDR3 nucleotides read TGTGCCATCAGTGATATCCGGAACACCGGGGAGCTGTTTTTT. Residues: CAISDIRNTGELFF.